This T cell receptor (beta chain) was captured by sequencing in a study of OX40 agonist ivuxolimab in advanced cancers. On this clone: Its antigen is undetermined.

Assay: immunoSEQ multiplex PCR; the TCRdb copy retains only in-frame clones and omits some. The sample contains tens of thousands of clones, more than 70% of which appear only once. Study-level findings and limits: Among the least clonally expanded were partial responders at 0.1-3.0 mg/kg.

CDR1 is MRHNA, CDR2 SNTAGT, per germline. CDR3 length: 12 amino acids. V was clipped by 8 bases and J by 8 bases; unmatched bases: 8. Sequenced material: CD4+ or CD8+ T cells sorted from blood, taken in a trial of the OX40 agonist ivuxolimab. This receptor was taken from an adult with an advanced solid tumor such as melanoma, head and neck, liver or kidney cancer. J is TRBJ1-1 and V is TRBV6-4; 7 bases agree with TRBD1. The CDR3 bases are TGTGCCAGCCCCCGGACAGGACACGAAGCTTTCTTT. Protein: CASPRTGHEAFF.